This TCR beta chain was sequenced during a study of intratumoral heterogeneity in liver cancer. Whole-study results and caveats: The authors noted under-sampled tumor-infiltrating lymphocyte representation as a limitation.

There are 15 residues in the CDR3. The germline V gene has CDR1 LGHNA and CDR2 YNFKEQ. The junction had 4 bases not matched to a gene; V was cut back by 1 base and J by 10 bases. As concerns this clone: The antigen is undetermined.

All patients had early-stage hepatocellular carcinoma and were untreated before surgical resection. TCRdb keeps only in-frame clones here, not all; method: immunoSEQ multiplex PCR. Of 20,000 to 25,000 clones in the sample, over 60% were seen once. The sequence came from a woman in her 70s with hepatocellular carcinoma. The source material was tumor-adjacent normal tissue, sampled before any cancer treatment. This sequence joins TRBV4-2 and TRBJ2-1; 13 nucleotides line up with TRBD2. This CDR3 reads CASSQGLAGGREQFF. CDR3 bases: TGTGCCAGCAGCCAAGGACTAGCGGGAGGCCGGGAGCAGTTCTTC.